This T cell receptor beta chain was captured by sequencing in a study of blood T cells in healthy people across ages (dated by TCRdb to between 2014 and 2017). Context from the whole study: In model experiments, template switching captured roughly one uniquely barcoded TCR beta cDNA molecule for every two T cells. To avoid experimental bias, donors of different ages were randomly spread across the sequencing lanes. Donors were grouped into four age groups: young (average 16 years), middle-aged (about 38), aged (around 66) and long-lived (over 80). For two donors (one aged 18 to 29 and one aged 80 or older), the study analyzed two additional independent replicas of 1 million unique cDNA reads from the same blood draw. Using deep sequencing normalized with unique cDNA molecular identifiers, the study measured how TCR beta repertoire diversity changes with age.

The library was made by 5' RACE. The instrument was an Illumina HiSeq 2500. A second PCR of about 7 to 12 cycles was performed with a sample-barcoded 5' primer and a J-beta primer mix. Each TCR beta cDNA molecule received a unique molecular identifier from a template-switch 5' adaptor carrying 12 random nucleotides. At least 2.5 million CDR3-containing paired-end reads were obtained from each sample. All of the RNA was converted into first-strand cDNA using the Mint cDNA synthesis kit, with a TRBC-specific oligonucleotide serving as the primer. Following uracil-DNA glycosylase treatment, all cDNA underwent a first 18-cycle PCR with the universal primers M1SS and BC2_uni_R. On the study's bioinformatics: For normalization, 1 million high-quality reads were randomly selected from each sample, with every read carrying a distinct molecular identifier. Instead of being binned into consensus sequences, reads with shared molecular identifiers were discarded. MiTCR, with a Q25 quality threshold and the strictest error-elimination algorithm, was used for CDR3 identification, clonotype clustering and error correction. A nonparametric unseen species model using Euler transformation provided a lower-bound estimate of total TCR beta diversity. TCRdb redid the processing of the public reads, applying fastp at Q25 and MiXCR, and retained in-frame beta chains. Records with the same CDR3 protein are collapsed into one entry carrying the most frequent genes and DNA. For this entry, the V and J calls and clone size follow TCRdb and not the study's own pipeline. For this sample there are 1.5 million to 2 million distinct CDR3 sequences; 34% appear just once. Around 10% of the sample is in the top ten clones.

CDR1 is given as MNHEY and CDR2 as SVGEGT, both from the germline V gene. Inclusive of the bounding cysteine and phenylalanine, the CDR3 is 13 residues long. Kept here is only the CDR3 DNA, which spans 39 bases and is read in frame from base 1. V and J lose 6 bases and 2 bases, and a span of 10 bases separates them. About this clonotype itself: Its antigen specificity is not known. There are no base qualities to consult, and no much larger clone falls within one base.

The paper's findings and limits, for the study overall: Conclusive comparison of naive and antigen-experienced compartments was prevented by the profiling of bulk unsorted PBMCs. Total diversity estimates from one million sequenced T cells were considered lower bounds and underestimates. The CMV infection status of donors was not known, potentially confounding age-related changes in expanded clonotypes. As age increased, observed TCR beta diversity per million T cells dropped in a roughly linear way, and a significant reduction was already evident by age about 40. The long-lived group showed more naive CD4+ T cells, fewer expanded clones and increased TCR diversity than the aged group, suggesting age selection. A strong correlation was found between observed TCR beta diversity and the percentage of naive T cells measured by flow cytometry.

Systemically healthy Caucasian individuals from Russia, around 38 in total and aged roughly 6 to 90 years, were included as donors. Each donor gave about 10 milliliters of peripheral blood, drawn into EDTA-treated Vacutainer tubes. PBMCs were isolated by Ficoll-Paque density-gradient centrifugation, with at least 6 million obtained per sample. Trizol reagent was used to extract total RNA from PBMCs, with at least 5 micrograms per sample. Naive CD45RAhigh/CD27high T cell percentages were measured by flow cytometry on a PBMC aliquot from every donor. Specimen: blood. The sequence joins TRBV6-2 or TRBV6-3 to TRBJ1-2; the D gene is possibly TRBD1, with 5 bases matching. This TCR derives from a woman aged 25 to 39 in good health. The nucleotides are TGTGCCAGCAGAAGCCAGGGAAACTATGGCTACACCTTC. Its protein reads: CASRSQGNYGYTF.